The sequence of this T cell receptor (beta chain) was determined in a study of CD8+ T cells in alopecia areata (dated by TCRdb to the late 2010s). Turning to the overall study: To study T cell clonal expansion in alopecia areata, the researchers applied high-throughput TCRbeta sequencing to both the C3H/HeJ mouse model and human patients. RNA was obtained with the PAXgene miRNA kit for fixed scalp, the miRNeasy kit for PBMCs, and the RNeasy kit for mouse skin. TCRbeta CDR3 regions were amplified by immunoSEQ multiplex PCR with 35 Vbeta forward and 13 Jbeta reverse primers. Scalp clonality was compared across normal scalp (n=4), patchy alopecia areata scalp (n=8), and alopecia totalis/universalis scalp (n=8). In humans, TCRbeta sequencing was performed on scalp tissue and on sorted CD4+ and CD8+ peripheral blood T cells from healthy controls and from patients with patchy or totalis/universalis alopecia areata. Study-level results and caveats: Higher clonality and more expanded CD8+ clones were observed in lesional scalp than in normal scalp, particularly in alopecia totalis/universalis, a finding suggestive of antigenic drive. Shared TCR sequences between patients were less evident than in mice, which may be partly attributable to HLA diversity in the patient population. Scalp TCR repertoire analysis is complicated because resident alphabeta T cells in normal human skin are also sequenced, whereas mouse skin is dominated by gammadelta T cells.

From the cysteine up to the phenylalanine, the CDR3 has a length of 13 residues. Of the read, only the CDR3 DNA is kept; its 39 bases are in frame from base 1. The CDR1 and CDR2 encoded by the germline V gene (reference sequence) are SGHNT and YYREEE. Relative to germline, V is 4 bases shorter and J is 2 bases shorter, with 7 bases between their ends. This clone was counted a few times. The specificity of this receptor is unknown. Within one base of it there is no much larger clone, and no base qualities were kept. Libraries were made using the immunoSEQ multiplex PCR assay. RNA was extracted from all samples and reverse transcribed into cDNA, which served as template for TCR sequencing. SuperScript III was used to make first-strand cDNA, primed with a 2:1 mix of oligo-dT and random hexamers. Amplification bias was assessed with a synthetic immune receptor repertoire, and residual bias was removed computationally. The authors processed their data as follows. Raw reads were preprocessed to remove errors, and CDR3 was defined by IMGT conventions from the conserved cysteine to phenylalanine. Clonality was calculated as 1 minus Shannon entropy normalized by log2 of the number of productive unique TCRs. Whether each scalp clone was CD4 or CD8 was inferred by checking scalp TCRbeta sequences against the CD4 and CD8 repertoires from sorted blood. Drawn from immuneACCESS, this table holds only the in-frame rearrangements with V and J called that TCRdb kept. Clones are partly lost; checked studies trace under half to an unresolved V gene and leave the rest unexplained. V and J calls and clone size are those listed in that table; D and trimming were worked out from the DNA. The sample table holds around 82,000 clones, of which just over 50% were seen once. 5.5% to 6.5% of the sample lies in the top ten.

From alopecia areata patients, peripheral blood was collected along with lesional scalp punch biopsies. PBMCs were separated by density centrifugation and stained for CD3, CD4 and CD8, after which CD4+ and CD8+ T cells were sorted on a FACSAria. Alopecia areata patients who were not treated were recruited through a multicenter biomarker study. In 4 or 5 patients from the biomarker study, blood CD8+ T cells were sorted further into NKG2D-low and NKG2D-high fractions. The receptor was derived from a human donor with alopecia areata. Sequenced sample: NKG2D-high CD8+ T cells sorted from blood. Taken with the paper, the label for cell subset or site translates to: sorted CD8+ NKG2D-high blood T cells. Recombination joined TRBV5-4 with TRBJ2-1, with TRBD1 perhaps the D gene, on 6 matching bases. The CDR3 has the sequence CASSRDTYNEQFF. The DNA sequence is TGTGCCAGCAGCAGGGACACCTACAATGAGCAGTTCTTC. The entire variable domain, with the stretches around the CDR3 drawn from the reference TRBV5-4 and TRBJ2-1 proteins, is ETGVTQSPTHLIKTRGQQVTLRCSSQSGHNTVSWYQQALGQGPQFIFQYYREEENGRGNFPPRFSGLQFPNYSSELNVNALELDDSALYLCASSRDTYNEQFFGPGTRLTVL.